Sequencing of this T cell receptor (beta chain) was carried out in a study of T cells in Graves' hyperthyroidism and ophthalmopathy (dated by TCRdb to between 2018 and 2021). The study in broad terms: Peripheral blood samples were taken at the time of initial diagnosis, prior to any treatment. TCR V-J signatures able to tell the groups apart were searched for in a discovery cohort of 90 to 100 patients, of whom 43 had Graves' ophthalmopathy and 55 to 65 had stable Graves' hyperthyroidism. Prospective prediction of ophthalmopathy was tested in an independent validation cohort consisting of about 19 hyperthyroidism patients and more than 15 patients who later progressed to ophthalmopathy. After blood sampling, hyperthyroidism patients were treated with methimazole at a starting dose of 30 mg daily, and ophthalmopathy patients were treated with high-dose intravenous methylprednisolone. The paper reports TCR Vbeta CDR3 sequencing of 135 peripheral blood samples: fewer than 50 ophthalmopathy, under 85 hyperthyroidism and approximately 17 progressor patients. In several Graves' hyperthyroidism patients, the study also compared T-cell repertoires from thyroid tissue with T-cell repertoires from blood. For training and testing, the approximately 92 patients in the discovery cohort were randomly divided in a 7:3 ratio.

The germline V gene supplies CDR1 SGHTA and CDR2 FQGNSA. V is cut by 5 bases and J by 2 bases, and the space between the germline ends is 10 bases. The CDR3 spans 13 residues, from the cysteine through the phenylalanine. Here the CDR3 DNA is all that survives: 39 bases in frame from base 1. The TCR beta CDR3 regions were amplified from the RNA transcripts. For the first round of RT-PCR on the TCR CDR3, the HTBI primer set was used together with the Qiagen OneStep RT-PCR kit. Libraries were constructed in a second round of multiplex PCR, after which size selection and purification were performed. Paired-end sequencing of the libraries was performed with 100 bp reads on an Illumina HiSeq2000. The paper's processing steps were these. Raw data were processed with SOAPnuke, discarding reads with adapters, uncalled bases, mean Phred below 15, or no exact constant-primer or identifier match. COPE v1.2.5 was used to merge the high-quality paired reads, and each unique nucleotide sequence was defined as a clonotype. MiTCR v1.1 was used to align the clonotypes against IMGT TRBV, TRBD and TRBJ reference segments. Only V-J combinations with frequency above 0.0001, covering 99% to 99.2% of repertoires, were analysed. The TCS score was defined as the ratio of F50 (clonal expansion) to E x V (chaos), calculated using BLOSUM62-based TCRdist between CDR3 peptides within each V-J. Welch's t-statistics and random forest reduced 514 V-J features to roughly 13, which were used in a naive Bayes classifier (R e1071). The public reads were reanalyzed by TCRdb: fastp trimming at Q25, MiXCR alignment, in-frame beta chains only. Merged by CDR3 protein, the rows form single entries marked with the most common genes and DNA. The authors' filters were not applied to this entry. Counted in this sample were more than 300,000 distinct CDR3 sequences; over 10% of them appeared once. Of the sample, 9.2% is held by the ten largest clones.

Graves' hyperthyroidism was defined as stable when no progression to ophthalmopathy occurred over 18 months of follow-up. Hyperthyroidism patients were newly diagnosed, with disease duration under 2 months, and aged 18 to 65 years. The study excluded patients with uncontrolled infections, other autoimmune diseases, pregnancy or lactation. Diagnoses relied on clinical symptoms, serum thyroxine and TRAb, thyroid ultrasound and orbital computed tomography. PBMCs were separated from under 12 ml of fresh peripheral blood using Ficoll-Paque density gradient centrifugation. Total RNA was extracted with Trizol reagent, and quality was checked on an Agilent 2100 Bioanalyzer. This clonotype was counted at least ten times. There is no known antigen for this receptor. The sample holds no much larger clone one base away, and base qualities are not on file. The research as a whole found: Most expanded thyroid clonotypes (frequency above 0.001) were also detected in blood, a finding suggesting that blood repertoires may reflect thyroid immune responses. In validation, the model predicted progression to ophthalmopathy a median of roughly 6.2 months before onset, with roughly 71% sensitivity and almost 75% specificity. Sample size was not statistically predetermined, and investigators were not blinded to group allocation. In cross-validation, a model built on a 13 V-J signature told ophthalmopathy apart from stable hyperthyroidism with under 90% sensitivity and about 81% specificity, and in testing the same model reached 80%/75%.

What was sequenced was blood. The receptor comes from a young woman with Graves' hyperthyroidism. The chain links TRBV7-2 with TRBJ2-7; the D gene is possibly TRBD1 or TRBD2, each agreeing over 5 bases. The sequenced DNA: TGTGCCAGCAGCCGGGGCCCCCCCTACGAGCAGTACTTC. It encodes CASSRGPPYEQYF. With all but the CDR3 taken from the reference TRBV7-2 and TRBJ2-7 genes, the full variable domain is: GAGVSQSPSNKVTEKGKDVELRCDPISGHTALYWYRQSLGQGLEFLIYFQGNSAPDKSGLPSDRFSAERTGGSVSTLTIQRTQQEDSAVYLCASSRGPPYEQYFGPGTRLTVT.